This TCR beta chain was identified during a study of post-analysis software for immune sequencing data. Study-wide background: Relapsing-remitting, secondary progressive and progressive-relapsing multiple sclerosis courses were included. Notes on the study in general: Those with multiple sclerosis, the patient group, showed significantly lower normalized Chao1 diversity than controls. TRBV segments more frequent in patients than in controls numbered a few and included TRBV5-6, TRBV5-1 and TRBV20-1.

Trimming took 4 bases from V and 13 from J, leaving 20 bases between them. This CDR3 region has 14 residues. The germline gives CDR1 MNHEY, CDR2 SVGAGI. A few counts support this clonotype. Its target is not known. Sequencing libraries made from TCR beta cDNA carried unique molecular identifiers. TCRdb fed the PCR reads into MiXCR, producing one record per CDR3 protein. The sample has 820,000 or so distinct CDR3 sequences; approximately 53% are singletons. The sequencing input was blood. This TCR was sampled from a girl between 5 and 17 years old with multiple sclerosis. The rearrangement uses TRBV6-5 and TRBJ2-1, with a weak D call TRBD1 (5 bases). The CDR3 DNA is TGTGCCAGCAGTTGGGGCCGGACCCAAGAGACCCAGTTCTTC. Protein sequence: CASSWGRTQETQFF.